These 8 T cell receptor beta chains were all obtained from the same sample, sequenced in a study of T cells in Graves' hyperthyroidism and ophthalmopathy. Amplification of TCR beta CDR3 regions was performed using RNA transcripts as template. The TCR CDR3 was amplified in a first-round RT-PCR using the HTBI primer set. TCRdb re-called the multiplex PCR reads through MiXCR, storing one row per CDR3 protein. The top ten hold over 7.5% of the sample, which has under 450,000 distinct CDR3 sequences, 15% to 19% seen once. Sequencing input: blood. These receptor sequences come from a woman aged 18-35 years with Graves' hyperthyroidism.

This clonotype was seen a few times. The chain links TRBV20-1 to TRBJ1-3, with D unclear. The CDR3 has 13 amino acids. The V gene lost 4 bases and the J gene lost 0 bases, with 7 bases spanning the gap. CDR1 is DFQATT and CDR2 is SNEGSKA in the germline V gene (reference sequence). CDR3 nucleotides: TGCAGTGCTACCCATCTCTCTGGAAACACCATATATTTT. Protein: CSATHLSGNTIYF.

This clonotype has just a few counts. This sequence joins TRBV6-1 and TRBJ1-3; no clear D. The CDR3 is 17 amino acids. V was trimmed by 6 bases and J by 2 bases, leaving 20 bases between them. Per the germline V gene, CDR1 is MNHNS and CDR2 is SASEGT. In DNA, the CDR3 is TGTGCCAGCAGGGGAGGAACGCAGCTGAGACCTGGAAACACCATATATTTT. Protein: CASRGGTQLRPGNTIYF.

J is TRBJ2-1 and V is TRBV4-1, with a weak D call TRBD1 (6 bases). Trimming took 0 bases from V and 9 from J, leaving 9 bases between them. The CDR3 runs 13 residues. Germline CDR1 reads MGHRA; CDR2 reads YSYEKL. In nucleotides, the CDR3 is TGCGCCAGCAGCCAAGACAGGGGCGGTGAGCAGTTCTTC. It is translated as CASSQDRGGEQFF.

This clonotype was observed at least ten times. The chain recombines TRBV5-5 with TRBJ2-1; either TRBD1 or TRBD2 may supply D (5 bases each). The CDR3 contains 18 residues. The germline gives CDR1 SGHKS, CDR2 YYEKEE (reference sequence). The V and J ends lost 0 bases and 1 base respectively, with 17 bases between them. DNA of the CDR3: TGTGCCAGCAGCTTGGAACTCGCCGGGGACGGTTCCTACAATGAGCAGTTCTTC. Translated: CASSLELAGDGSYNEQFF. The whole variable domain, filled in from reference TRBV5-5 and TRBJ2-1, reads DAGVTQSPTHLIKTRGQQVTLRCSPISGHKSVSWYQQVLGQGPQFIFQYYEKEERGRGNFPDRFSARQFPNYSSELNVNALLLGDSALYLCASSLELAGDGSYNEQFFGPGTRLTVL.

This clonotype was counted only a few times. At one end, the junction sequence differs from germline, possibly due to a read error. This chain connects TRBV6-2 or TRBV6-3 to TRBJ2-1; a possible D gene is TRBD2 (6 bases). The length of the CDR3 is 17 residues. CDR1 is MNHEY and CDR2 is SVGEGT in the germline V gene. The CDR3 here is CTSKASAYKNSYNEQFF. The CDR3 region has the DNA TGTACCAGCAAAGCTAGCGCCTACAAGAACTCCTACAATGAGCAGTTCTTC.

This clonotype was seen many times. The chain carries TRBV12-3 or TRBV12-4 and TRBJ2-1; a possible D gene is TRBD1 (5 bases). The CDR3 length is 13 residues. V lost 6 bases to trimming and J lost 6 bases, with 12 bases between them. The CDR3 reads CASRLTAPNEQFF. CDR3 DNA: TGTGCCAGCAGACTGACAGCGCCCAATGAGCAGTTCTTC.

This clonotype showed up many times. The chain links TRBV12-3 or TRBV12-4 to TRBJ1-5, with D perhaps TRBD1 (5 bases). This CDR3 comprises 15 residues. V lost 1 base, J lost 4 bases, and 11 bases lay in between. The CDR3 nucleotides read TGTGCCAGCAGTTTAGGACAGACAGTTAATCAGCCCCAGCATTTT. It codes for CASSLGQTVNQPQHF.

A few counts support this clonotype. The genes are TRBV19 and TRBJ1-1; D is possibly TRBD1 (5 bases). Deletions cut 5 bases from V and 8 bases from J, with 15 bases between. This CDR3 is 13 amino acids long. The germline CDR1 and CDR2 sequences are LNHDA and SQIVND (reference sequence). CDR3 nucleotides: TGTGCCAGTAGTCCGGGGCCGGCGGGAGAAGCTTTCTTT. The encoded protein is CASSPGPAGEAFF.